This TCR beta chain was sequenced during a study of Ad26.COV2.S vaccination and SARS-CoV-2 variants. As for the study in general: Of the COV1001 trial arms, the Ad26.COV2.S arm included the donor. Dosing was one shot or two shots 56 days apart.

This clone was picked up one time. This sample also contains other DNA sequences that code for the same CDR3. Treatment here: some 20 received Ad26.COV2.S at low or high dose, single or two shots; about 5 received placebo; per-sample allocation not given. Samples were taken on day 63 after the first vaccine or placebo injection. Donation came from an adult in Boston who was aged 18-55 years. Clones were sequenced by immunoSEQ multiplex PCR, and TCRdb holds only the in-frame ones, with some missing. The table shows more than 400,000 clones, with over 80% occurring only once. In germline, CDR1 is LGHDT, CDR2 YNNKEL (reference sequence). This CDR3 contains 13 residues. V lost 3 bases to trimming and J lost 6 bases, with 9 bases between them.

The material was peripheral blood, obtained in a trial of Ad26.COV2.S vaccine versus placebo. The receptor was isolated from a person aged 18-65 years who received the Ad26.COV2.S COVID-19 vaccine or a placebo. V is TRBV3-1 (or the pseudogene TRBV3-2) and J is TRBJ1-5, with a tentative D call TRBD1 (5 bases). The chain's CDR3 is CASSQGLSQPQHF. The CDR3 DNA follows: TGTGCCAGCAGCCAGGGGCTGAGTCAGCCCCAGCATTTT.